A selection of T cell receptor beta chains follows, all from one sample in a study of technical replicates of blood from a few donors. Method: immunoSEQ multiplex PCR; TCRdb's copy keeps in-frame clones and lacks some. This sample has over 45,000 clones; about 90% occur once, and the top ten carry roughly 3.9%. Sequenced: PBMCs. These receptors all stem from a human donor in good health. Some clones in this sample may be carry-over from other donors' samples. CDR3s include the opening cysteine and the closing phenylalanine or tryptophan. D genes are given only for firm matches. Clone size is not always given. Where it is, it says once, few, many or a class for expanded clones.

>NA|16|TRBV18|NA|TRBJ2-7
TGTGCCAGCTCAGACCTAGGGGGATTCTCTACCTACGAGCAGTACTTC
CASSDLGGFSTYEQYF
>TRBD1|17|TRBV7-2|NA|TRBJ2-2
TGTGCCAGCAGCCCCCCACGTGGGACAGAGAACACCGGGGAGCTGTTTTTT
CASSPPRGTENTGELFF
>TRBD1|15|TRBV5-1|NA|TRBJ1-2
TGCGCCAGCAGCCGAGGGACAGAATCTAACTATGGCTACACCTTC
CASSRGTESNYGYTF
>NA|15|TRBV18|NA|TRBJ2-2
TGTGCCAGCTCACCGGGCAGGGGGAACACCGGGGAGCTGTTTTTT
CASSPGRGNTGELFF
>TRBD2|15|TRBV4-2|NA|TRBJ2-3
TGTGCCAGCAGCCCCGGACTAGCGGGGAAGGATACGCAGTATTTT
CASSPGLAGKDTQYF
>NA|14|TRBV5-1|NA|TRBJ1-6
TGCGCCAGCAGCCCTCGGCAGGATAATTCACCCCTCCACTTT
CASSPRQDNSPLHF
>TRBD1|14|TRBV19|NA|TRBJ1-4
TGTGCCAGTAGTATCGGGACAGGCCCCGAAAAACTGTTTTTT
CASSIGTGPEKLFF
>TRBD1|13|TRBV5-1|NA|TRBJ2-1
TGCGCCAGCAGCCGCGGGACAGGCAATGAGCAGTTCTTC
CASSRGTGNEQFF
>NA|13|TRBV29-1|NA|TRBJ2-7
TGCAGCCCCCCACCCAGGGTCCTCTACGAGCAGTACTTC
CSPPPRVLYEQYF
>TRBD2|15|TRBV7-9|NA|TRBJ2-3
TGTGCCAGCAGCTTAGTAGCGGGAGGTGAAGATACGCAGTATTTT
CASSLVAGGEDTQYF
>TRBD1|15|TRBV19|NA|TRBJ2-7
TGTGCCAGTAGTATGGGACAGACGAGCTCCTACGAGCAGTACTTC
CASSMGQTSSYEQYF
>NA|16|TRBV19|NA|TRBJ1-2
TGTGCCAGTAGTTCTCCGGGACAACAAGCTAACTATGGCTACACCTTC
CASSSPGQQANYGYTF
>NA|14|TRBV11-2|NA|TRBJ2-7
TGTGCCAGCAGCTTTCTTAACAGGCTGTACGAGCAGTACTTC
CASSFLNRLYEQYF
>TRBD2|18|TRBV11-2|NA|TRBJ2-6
TGTGCCAGCAGCTTAGGGCCAGCGGGGGGCTCTGGGGCCAACGTCCTGACTTTC
CASSLGPAGGSGANVLTF
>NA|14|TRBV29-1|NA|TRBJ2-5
TGCAGCGTCAAGCGTCTGGGGCCACAAGAGACCCAGTACTTC
CSVKRLGPQETQYF
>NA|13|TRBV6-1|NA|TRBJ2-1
TGTGCCAGCAGCCGGGGGACCAAGGATGAGCAGTTCTTC
CASSRGTKDEQFF
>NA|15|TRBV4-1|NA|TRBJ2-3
TGCGCCAGCAGCCGGGAGAGGTCTAGCACAGATACGCAGTATTTT
CASSRERSSTDTQYF
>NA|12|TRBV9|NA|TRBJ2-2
TGTGCCAGCAGCCCGAGCACCGGGGAGCTGTTTTTT
CASSPSTGELFF
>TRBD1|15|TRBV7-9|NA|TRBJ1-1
TGTGCCAGCAGCCCAAAGGACAGGGCGAACACTGAAGCTTTCTTT
CASSPKDRANTEAFF
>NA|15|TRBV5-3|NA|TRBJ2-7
TGTGCCAGAAGCTTCCGAAGGGGCCTCAACTACGAGCAGTACTTC
CARSFRRGLNYEQYF
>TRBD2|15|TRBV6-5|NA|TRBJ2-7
TGTGCCAGCAGTCCTAGCGGGAAGTCCTCCTACGAGCAGTACTTC
CASSPSGKSSYEQYF
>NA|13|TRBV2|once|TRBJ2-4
TGTGCCAGCATCGGCGGGGACAAAAACATTCAGTACTTC
CASIGGDKNIQYF
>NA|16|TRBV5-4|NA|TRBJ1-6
TGTGCCAGCAGCCCTGAGGGCACGGCAGTAGTCTCACCCCTCCACTTT
CASSPEGTAVVSPLHF
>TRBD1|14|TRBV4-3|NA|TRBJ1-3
TGCGCCAGCGGCGACAGGGGGCTTGGAAACACCATATATTTT
CASGDRGLGNTIYF
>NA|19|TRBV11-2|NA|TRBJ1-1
TGTGCCAGCAGCTTAGATGCCACCGGTTCCAGGTCCGGGAACACTGAAGCTTTCTTT
CASSLDATGSRSGNTEAFF
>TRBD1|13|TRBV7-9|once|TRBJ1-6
TGTGCCAGCAGCGGGGACAGCTATTCACCCCTCCACTTT
CASSGDSYSPLHF